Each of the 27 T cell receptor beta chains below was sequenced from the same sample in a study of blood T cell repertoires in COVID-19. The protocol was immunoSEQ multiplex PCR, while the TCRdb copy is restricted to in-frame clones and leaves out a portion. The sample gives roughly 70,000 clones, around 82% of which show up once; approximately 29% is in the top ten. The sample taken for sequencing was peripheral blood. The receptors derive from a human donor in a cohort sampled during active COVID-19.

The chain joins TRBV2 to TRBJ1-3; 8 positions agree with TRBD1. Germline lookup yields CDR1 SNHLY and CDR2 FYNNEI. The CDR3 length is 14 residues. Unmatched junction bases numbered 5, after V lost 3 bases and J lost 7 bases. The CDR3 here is CASSDRQGRNTIYF. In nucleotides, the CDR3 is TGTGCCAGCAGTGATAGACAGGGGCGGAACACCATATATTTT.

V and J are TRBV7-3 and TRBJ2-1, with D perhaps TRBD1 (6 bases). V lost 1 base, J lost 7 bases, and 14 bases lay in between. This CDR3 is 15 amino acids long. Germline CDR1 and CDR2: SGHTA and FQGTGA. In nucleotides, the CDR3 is TGTGCCAGCAGCTTAATGGGGGCCACGGGTAATGAGCAGTTCTTC. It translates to CASSLMGATGNEQFF.

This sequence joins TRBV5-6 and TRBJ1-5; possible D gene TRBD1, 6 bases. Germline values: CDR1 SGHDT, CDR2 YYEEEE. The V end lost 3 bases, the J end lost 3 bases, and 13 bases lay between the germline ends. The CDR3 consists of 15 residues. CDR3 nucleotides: TGTGCCAGCAGCTCGCGACAGGTACCCAATCAGCCCCAGCATTTT. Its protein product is CASSSRQVPNQPQHF.

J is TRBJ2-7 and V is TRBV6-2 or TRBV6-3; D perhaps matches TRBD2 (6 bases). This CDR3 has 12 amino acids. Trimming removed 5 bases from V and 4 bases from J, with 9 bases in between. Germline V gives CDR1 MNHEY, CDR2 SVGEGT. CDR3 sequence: CASSLGGYEQYF. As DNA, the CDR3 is TGTGCCAGCAGTCTGGGGGGTTACGAGCAGTACTTC.

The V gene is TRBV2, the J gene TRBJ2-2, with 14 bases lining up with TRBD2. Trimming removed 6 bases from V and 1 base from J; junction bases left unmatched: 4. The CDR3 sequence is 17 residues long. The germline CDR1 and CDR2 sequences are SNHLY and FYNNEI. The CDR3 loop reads CASRGTSGGKNTGELFF. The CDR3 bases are TGTGCCAGCAGAGGGACTAGCGGGGGAAAGAACACCGGGGAGCTGTTTTTT.

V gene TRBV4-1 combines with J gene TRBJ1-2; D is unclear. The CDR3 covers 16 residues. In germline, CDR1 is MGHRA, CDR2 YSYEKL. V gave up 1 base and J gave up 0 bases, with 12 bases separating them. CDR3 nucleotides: TGCGCCAGCAGCCAAGTTCCTCCACAGTCTAACTATGGCTACACCTTC. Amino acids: CASSQVPPQSNYGYTF.

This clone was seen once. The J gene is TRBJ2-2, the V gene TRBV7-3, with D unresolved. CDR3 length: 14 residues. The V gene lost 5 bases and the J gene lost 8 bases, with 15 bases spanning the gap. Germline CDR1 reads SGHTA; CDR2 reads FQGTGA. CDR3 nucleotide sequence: TGTGCCAGCAGCCACGGAACCCAAGCGGGGGAGCTGTTTTTT. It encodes CASSHGTQAGELFF. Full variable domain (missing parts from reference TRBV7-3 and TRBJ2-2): GAGVSQTPSNKVTEKGKYVELRCDPISGHTALYWYRQSLGQGPEFLIYFQGTGAADDSGLPNDRFFAVRPEGSVSTLKIQRTERGDSAVYLCASSHGTQAGELFFGEGSRLTVL.

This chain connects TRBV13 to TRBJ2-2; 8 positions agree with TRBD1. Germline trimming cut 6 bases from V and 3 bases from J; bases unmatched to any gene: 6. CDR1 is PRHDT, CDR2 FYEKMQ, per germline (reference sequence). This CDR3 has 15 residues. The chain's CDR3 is CASRRRGQDTGELFF. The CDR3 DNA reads TGTGCCAGCAGGCGCAGGGGGCAGGACACCGGGGAGCTGTTTTTT.

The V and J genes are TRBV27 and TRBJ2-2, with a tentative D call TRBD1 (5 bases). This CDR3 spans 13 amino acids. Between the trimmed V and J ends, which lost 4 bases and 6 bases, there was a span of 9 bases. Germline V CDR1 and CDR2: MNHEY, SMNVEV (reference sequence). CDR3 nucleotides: TGTGCCAGCAGTTGGACATTCGCCGGGGAGCTGTTTTTT. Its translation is CASSWTFAGELFF.

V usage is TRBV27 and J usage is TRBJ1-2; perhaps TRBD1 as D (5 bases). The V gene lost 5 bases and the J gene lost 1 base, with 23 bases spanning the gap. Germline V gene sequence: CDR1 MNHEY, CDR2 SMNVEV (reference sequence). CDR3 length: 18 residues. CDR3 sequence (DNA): TGTGCCAGCAGTCCGACGTTGGGGTGGAGGGGACTTAACTATGGCTACACCTTC. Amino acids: CASSPTLGWRGLNYGYTF.

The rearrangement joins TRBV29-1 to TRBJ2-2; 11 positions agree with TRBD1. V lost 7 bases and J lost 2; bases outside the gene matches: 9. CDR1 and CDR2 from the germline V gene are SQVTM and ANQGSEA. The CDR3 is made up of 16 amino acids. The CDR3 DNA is TGCAGCGCCGCTTGGACAGGGGGCGCTAACACCGGGGAGCTGTTTTTT. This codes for CSAAWTGGANTGELFF.

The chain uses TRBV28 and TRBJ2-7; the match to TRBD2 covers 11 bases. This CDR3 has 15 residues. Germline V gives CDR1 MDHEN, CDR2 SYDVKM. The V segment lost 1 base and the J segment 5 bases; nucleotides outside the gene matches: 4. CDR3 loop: CASSLSGSGGDEQYF. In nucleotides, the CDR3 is TGTGCCAGCAGTTTATCGGGTAGCGGGGGGGACGAGCAGTACTTC.

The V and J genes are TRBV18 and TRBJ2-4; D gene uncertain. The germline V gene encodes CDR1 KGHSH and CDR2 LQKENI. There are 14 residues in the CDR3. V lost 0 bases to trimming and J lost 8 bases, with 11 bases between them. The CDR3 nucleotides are TGTGCCAGCTCACCACCGAGTGCGAGAGACATTCAGTACTTC. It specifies CASSPPSARDIQYF.

CDR3 nucleotides: TGTGCCAGCAGCTTGGGGACAGGAGCGGGGGGGACCCAGTACTTC. This codes for CASSLGTGAGGTQYF. V gene TRBV5-6 combines with J gene TRBJ2-5; TRBD2 matches 9 bases. This CDR3 spans 15 amino acids. After removal of 0 bases from V and 7 bases from J, the junction contained 7 bases not matched to a gene. CDR1 is SGHDT and CDR2 is YYEEEE in the germline V gene.

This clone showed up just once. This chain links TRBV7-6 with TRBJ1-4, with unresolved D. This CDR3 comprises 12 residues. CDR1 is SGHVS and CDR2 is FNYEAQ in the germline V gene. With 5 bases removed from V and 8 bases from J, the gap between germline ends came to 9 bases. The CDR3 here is CASSKLAEKLFF. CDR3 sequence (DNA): TGTGCCAGCAGCAAGCTTGCGGAAAAACTGTTTTTT.

CDR3 sequence (DNA): TGTGCCAGCAGCTTAGGTCGGGGAGGCTCCTACAATGAGCAGTTCTTC. This encodes CASSLGRGGSYNEQFF. This chain links TRBV7-9 with TRBJ2-1, with D tentatively TRBD2 (6 bases). Between the trimmed V and J ends, which lost 1 base and 0 bases, there was a span of 10 bases. The CDR3 sequence is 16 residues long. Germline-derived CDR1 and CDR2 are SEHNR and FQNEAQ (reference sequence). Full variable domain (rest looked up from reference TRBV7-9 and TRBJ2-1): DTGVSQNPRHKITKRGQNVTFRCDPISEHNRLYWYRQTLGQGPEFLTYFQNEAQLEKSRLLSDRFSAERPKGSFSTLEIQRTEQGDSAMYLCASSLGRGGSYNEQFFGPGTRLTVL.

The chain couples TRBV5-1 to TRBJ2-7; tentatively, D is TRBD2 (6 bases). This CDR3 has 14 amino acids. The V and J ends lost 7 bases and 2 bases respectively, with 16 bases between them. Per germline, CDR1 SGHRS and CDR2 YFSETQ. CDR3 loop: CASGIYSGPYEQYF. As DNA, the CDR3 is TGCGCCAGCGGGATATATAGCGGTCCCTACGAGCAGTACTTC.

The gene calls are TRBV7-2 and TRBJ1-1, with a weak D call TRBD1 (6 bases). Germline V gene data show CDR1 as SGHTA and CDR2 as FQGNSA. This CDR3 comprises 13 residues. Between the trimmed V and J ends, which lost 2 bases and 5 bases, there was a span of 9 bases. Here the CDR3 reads CASSLLQGTEAFF. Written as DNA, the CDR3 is TGTGCCAGCAGCTTATTACAGGGAACTGAAGCTTTCTTT.

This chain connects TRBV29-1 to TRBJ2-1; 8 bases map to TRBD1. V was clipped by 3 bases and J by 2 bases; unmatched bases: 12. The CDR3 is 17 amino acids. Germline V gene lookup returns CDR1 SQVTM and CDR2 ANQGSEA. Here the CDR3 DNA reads TGCAGCGTTGACCCAGAGGGGGGACAGGAGCCCTACAATGAGCAGTTCTTC. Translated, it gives CSVDPEGGQEPYNEQFF.

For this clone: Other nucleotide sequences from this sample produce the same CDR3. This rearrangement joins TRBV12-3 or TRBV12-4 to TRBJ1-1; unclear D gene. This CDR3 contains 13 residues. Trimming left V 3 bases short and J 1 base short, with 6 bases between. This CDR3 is CASSFAGNTEAFF. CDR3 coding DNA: TGTGCCAGCAGTTTCGCAGGGAACACTGAAGCTTTCTTT.

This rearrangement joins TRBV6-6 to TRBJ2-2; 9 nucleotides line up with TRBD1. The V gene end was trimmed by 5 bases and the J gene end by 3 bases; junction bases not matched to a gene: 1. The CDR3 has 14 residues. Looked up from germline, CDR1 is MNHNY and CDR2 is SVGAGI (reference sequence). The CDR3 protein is CASSRTGDTGELFF. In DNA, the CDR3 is TGTGCCAGCAGTCGGACAGGGGACACCGGGGAGCTGTTTTTT.

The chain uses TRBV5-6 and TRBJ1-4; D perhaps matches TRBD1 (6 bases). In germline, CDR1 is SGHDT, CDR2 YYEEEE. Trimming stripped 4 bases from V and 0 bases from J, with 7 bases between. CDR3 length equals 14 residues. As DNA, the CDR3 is TGTGCCAGCAGCCAGGGGACAACTAATGAAAAACTGTTTTTT. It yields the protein CASSQGTTNEKLFF.

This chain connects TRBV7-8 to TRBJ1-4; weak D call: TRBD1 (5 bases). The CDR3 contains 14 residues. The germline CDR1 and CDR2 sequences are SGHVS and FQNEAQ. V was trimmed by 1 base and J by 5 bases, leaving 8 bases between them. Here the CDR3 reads CASSLEPGNEKLFF. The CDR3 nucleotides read TGTGCCAGCAGCTTAGAGCCAGGGAATGAAAAACTGTTTTTT. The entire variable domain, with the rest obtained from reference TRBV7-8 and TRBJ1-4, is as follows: GAGVSQSPRYKVAKRGQDVALRCDPISGHVSLFWYQQALGQGPEFLTYFQNEAQLDKSGLPSDRFFAERPEGSVSTLKIQRTQQEDSAVYLCASSLEPGNEKLFFGSGTQLSVL.

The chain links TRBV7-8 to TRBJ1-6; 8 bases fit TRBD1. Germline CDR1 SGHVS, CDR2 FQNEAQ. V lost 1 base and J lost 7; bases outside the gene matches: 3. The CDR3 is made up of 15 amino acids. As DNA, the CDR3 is TGTGCCAGCAGCTTAGGGACAGGGTCAAATTCACCCCTCCACTTT. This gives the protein CASSLGTGSNSPLHF.

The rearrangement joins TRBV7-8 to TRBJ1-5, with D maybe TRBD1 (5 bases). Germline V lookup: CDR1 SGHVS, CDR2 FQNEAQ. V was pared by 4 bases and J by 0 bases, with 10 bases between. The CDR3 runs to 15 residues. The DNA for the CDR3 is TGTGCCAGCAGCTCCAGACAGCCTAGCAATCAGCCCCAGCATTTT. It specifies CASSSRQPSNQPQHF.

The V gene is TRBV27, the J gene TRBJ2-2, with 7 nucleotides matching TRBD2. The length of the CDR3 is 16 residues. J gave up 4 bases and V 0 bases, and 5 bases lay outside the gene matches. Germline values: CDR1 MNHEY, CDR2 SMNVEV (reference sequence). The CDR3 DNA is TGTGCCAGCAGTTTATCGGGGGTAGCGGGCACCGGGGAGCTGTTTTTT. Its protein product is CASSLSGVAGTGELFF.

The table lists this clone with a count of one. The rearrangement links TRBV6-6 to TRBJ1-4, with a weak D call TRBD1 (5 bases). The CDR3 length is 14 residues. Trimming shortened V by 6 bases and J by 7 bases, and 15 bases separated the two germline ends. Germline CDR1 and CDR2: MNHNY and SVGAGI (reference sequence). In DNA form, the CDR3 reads TGTGCCAGCAGGGCGACAAGGGGAGGTGAAAAACTGTTTTTT. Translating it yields CASRATRGGEKLFF.